These T cell receptor beta chains were read from a single sample in a study of shared T cell receptors in the human thymus. Profiling relied on immunoSEQ multiplex PCR, and the TCRdb table lists in-frame clones only, not all of them. The data show 550,000 to 800,000 clones, approximately 83% seen once. This same sample was also part of a study on human thymus T cells.

The sample was thymocytes. These receptors were taken from a girl under three years old with a congenital heart defect. Both conserved end residues are part of each CDR3. Fields, in order: CDR3 protein, CDR3 DNA, J gene, clone size, D gene, V gene. The D gene is left open where the match is weak. A clone size is listed for some rows: how often the clone was seen (once, few, many), or a class if it is expanded.

CDR3: CAISVDSSLAKNIQYF; DNA: TGTGCCATCAGTGTTGACTCAAGTTTGGCCAAAAACATTCAGTACTTC; J: TRBJ2-4; size: NA; D: NA; V: TRBV10-3
CDR3: CASSNPGGTGREKLFF; DNA: TGCGCCAGCAGCAACCCCGGGGGGACAGGTCGTGAAAAACTGTTTTTT; J: TRBJ1-4; size: NA; D: TRBD1; V: TRBV4-1
CDR3: CASSMGQGGETQYF; DNA: TGCGCCAGCAGCATGGGACAGGGAGGAGAGACCCAGTACTTC; J: TRBJ2-5; size: NA; D: TRBD1; V: TRBV5-1
CDR3: CASGASTDTQYF; DNA: TGTGCCAGCGGGGCTAGCACAGATACGCAGTATTTT; J: TRBJ2-3; size: few; D: NA; V: TRBV7-2
CDR3: CASSYSKLGGGYTF; DNA: TGTGCCAGCAGTTACTCGAAATTGGGAGGTGGCTACACCTTC; J: TRBJ1-2; size: NA; D: NA; V: TRBV6-5
CDR3: CASSLQVPQGNLPYSNQPQHF; DNA: TGTGCCAGCAGTTTGCAAGTTCCTCAGGGGAACCTACCGTATAGCAATCAGCCCCAGCATTTT; J: TRBJ1-5; size: NA; D: NA; V: TRBV28
CDR3: CASSSYRANRNEQFF; DNA: TGTGCCAGCAGTTCGTACAGGGCTAATCGTAATGAGCAGTTCTTC; J: TRBJ2-1; size: NA; D: NA; V: TRBV27
CDR3: CASSEWPETGAHSYEQYF; DNA: TGTGCCAGCAGTGAATGGCCCGAGACAGGGGCCCACTCCTACGAGCAGTACTTC; J: TRBJ2-7; size: few; D: TRBD1; V: TRBV25-1
CDR3: CASRLDRGDYGYTF; DNA: TGTGCCAGCAGACTGGACAGGGGGGACTATGGCTACACCTTC; J: TRBJ1-2; size: NA; D: TRBD1; V: TRBV2
CDR3: CASIPKGTEIYGYTF; DNA: TGTGCCAGCATACCTAAGGGGACAGAGATATATGGCTACACCTTC; J: TRBJ1-2; size: once; D: TRBD1; V: TRBV2
CDR3: CASSQDPPSATNEKLFF; DNA: TGCGCCAGCAGCCAAGATCCCCCTAGTGCAACTAATGAAAAACTGTTTTTT; J: TRBJ1-4; size: NA; D: NA; V: TRBV4-3
CDR3: CASTDRGRASQPQHF; DNA: TGTGCCAGCACCGACAGGGGCCGGGCGTCCCAGCCCCAGCATTTT; J: TRBJ1-5; size: once; D: TRBD1; V: TRBV6-6
CDR3: CASSQVGLAVTDTQYF; DNA: TGTGCCAGCAGCCAAGTGGGACTAGCGGTCACAGATACGCAGTATTTT; J: TRBJ2-3; size: NA; D: TRBD2; V: TRBV4-2
CDR3: CVSSEQPERSEAFF; DNA: TGCGTCAGCAGTGAGCAGCCCGAGAGGTCTGAAGCTTTCTTT; J: TRBJ1-1; size: NA; D: NA; V: TRBV10-2
CDR3: CASSNGQGQNEKLFF; DNA: TGTGCCAGCAGTAACGGACAGGGACAGAATGAAAAACTGTTTTTT; J: TRBJ1-4; size: once; D: TRBD1; V: TRBV5-4
CDR3: CASRSLRQGADTQYF; DNA: TGTGCCAGCAGGAGCCTTAGACAGGGGGCAGATACGCAGTATTTT; J: TRBJ2-3; size: NA; D: TRBD1; V: TRBV2
CDR3: CASRGTGRDNSPLHF; DNA: TGTGCCAGCAGGGGGACAGGGAGGGATAATTCACCCCTCCACTTT; J: TRBJ1-6; size: NA; D: TRBD1; V: TRBV27
CDR3: CASSRIADDSQSRTGELFF; DNA: TGTGCCAGCAGTCGAATCGCCGACGACAGTCAGAGCAGGACCGGGGAGCTGTTTTTT; J: TRBJ2-2; size: NA; D: NA; V: TRBV27
CDR3: CASSQHRRWNTEAFF; DNA: TGTGCCAGCAGCCAACACCGAAGATGGAACACTGAAGCTTTCTTT; J: TRBJ1-1; size: NA; D: NA; V: TRBV6-4
CDR3: CASSPGVLYEQYF; DNA: TGCGCCAGCAGCCCCGGGGTTCTCTACGAGCAGTACTTC; J: TRBJ2-7; size: NA; D: NA; V: TRBV5-1
CDR3: CASRTGRYTEAFF; DNA: TGTGCCAGCAGAACAGGGCGGTACACTGAAGCTTTCTTT; J: TRBJ1-1; size: NA; D: NA; V: TRBV6-6
CDR3: CASQPGQGSIGYTF; DNA: TGTGCCAGCCAACCCGGACAGGGGAGTATTGGCTACACCTTC; J: TRBJ1-2; size: NA; D: TRBD1; V: TRBV19
CDR3: CASSSTGTSGENEQFF; DNA: TGTGCCAGCAGCTCGACCGGGACTAGCGGAGAGAATGAGCAGTTCTTC; J: TRBJ2-1; size: once; D: TRBD2; V: TRBV7-9
CDR3: CASPPPGQGNTEAFF; DNA: TGTGCCAGCCCCCCCCCGGGACAGGGGAACACTGAAGCTTTCTTT; J: TRBJ1-1; size: NA; D: TRBD1; V: TRBV6-1
CDR3: CASAPTGDTEQFF; DNA: TGTGCTAGTGCCCCTACCGGGGACACCGAGCAGTTCTTC; J: TRBJ2-1; size: NA; D: NA; V: TRBV12-5
CDR3: CASSLATPWQDTYEQYF; DNA: TGCGCCAGCAGCTTGGCCACGCCCTGGCAGGACACCTACGAGCAGTACTTC; J: TRBJ2-7; size: NA; D: NA; V: TRBV5-1
CDR3: CASRMTGRAFF; DNA: TGTGCCAGTAGGATGACGGGTAGAGCTTTCTTT; J: TRBJ1-1; size: NA; D: NA; V: TRBV19
CDR3: CASSQDELNTGELFF; DNA: TGCGCCAGCAGCCAAGATGAACTTAACACCGGGGAGCTGTTTTTT; J: TRBJ2-2; size: NA; D: NA; V: TRBV4-3
CDR3: CASSPKGEDSYNEQFF; DNA: TGTGCCAGCAGCCCAAAAGGGGAGGACTCCTACAATGAGCAGTTCTTC; J: TRBJ2-1; size: NA; D: NA; V: TRBV27
CDR3: CASSLYYQETQYF; DNA: TGTGCCAGCAGCTTGTATTACCAAGAGACCCAGTACTTC; J: TRBJ2-5; size: NA; D: NA; V: TRBV5-4